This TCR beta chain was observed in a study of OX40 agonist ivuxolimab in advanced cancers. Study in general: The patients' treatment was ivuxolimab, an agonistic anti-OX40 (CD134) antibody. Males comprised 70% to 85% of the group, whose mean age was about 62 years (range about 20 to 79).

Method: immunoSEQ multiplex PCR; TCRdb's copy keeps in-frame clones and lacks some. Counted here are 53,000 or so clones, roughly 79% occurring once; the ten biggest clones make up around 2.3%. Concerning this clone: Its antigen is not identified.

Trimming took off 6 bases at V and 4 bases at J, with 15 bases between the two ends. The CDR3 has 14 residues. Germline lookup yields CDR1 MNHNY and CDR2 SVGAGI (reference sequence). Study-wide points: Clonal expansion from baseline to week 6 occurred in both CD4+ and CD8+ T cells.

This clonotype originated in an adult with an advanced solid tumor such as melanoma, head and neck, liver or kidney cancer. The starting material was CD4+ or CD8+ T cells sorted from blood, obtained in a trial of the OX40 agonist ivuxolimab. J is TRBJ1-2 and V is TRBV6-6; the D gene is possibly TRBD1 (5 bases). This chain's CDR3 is CASRAGTHFYGYTF. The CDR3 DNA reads TGTGCCAGCAGAGCCGGGACTCATTTCTATGGCTACACCTTC.